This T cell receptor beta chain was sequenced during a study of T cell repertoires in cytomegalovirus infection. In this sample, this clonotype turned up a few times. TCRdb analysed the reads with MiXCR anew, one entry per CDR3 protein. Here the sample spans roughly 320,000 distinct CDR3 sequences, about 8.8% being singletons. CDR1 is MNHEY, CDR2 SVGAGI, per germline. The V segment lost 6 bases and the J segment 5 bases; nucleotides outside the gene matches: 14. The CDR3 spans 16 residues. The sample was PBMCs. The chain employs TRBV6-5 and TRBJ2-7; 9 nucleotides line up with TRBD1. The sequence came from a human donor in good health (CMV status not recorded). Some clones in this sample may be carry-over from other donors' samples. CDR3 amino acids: CASSHQRTGDRNEQYF. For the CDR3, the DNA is TGTGCCAGCAGCCATCAAAGGACAGGGGATAGGAACGAGCAGTACTTC.